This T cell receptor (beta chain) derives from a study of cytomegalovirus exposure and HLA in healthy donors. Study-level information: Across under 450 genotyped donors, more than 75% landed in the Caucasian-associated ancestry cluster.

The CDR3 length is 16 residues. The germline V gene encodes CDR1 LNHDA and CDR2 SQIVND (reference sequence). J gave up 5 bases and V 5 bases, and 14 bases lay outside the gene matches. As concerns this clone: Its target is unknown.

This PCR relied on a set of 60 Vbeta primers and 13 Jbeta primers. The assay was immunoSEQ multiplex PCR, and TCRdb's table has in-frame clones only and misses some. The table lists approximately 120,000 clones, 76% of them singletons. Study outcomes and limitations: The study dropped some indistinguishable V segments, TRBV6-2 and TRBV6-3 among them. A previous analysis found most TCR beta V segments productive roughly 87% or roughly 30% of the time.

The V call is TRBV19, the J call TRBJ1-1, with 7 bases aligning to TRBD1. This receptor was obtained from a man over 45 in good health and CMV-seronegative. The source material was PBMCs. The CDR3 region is CASSSLTGIVGTEAFF. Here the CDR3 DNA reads TGTGCCAGTAGTTCCCTGACAGGGATTGTAGGAACTGAAGCTTTCTTT.